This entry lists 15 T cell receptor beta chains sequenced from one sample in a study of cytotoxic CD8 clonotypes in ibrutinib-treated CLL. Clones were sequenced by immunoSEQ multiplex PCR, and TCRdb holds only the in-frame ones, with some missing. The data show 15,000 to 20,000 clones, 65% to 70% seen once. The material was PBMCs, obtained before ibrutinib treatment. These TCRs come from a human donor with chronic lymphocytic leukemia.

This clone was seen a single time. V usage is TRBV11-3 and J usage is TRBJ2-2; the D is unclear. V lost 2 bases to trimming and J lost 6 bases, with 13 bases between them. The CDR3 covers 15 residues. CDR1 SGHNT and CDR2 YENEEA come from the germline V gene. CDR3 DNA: TGTGCCAGCAGCTTATCCATGTCGTCTCCCGGGGAGCTGTTTTTT. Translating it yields CASSLSMSSPGELFF. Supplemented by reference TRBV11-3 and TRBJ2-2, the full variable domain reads EAGVVQSPRYKIIEKKQPVAFWCNPISGHNTLYWYLQNLGQGPELLIRYENEEAVDDSQLPKDRFSAERLKGVDSTLKIQPAELGDSAVYLCASSLSMSSPGELFFGEGSRLTVL.

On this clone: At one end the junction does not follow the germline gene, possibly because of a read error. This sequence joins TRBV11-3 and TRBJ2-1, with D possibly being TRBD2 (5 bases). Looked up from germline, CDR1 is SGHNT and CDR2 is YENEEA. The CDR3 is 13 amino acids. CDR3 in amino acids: CAGSGRQSGEQFF. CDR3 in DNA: TGTGCCGGCAGCGGACGTCAAAGTGGTGAGCAGTTCTTC.

CDR3: CASSDMETGGYLVEGAFF. CDR3 DNA: TGCGCCAGCAGTGATATGGAGACAGGGGGGTATTTGGTGGAAGGAGCTTTCTTT. V gene TRBV10-2 combines with J gene TRBJ1-1, with 9 nucleotides matching TRBD1. The CDR3 length is 18 residues. From germline, CDR1 is WSHSY and CDR2 SAAADI. V lost 3 bases and J lost 10; bases outside the gene matches: 21.

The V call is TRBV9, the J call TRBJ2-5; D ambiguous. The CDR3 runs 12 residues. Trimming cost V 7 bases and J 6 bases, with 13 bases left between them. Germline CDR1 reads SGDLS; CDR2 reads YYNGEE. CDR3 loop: CASGDAWQTQYF. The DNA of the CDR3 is TGTGCCAGCGGTGACGCGTGGCAGACCCAGTACTTC.

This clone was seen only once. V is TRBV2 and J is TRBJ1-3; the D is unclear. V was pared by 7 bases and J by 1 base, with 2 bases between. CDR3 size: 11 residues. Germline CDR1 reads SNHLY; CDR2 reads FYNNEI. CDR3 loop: CASISGNTIYF. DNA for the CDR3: TGTGCCAGCATATCTGGAAACACCATATATTTT.

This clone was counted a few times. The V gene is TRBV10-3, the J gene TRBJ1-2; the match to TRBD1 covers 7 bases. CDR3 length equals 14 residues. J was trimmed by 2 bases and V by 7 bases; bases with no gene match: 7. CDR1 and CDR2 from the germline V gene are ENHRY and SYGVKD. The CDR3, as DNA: TGTGCCATCAATGACAGGGAGTCGAACTATGGCTACACCTTC. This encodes CAINDRESNYGYTF.

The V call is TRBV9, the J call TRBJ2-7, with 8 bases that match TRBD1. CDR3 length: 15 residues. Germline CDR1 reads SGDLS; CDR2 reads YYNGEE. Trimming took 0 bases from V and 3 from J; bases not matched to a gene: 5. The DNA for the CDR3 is TGTGCCAGCAGCGTAGGTGGGACAGGAAACTACGAGCAGTACTTC. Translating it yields CASSVGGTGNYEQYF.

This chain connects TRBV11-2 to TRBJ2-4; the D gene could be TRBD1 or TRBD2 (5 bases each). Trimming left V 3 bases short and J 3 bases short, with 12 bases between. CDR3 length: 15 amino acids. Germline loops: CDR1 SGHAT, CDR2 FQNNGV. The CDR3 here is CASSLSGQGKNIQYF. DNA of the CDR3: TGTGCCAGCAGCTTGAGCGGCCAGGGCAAAAACATTCAGTACTTC.

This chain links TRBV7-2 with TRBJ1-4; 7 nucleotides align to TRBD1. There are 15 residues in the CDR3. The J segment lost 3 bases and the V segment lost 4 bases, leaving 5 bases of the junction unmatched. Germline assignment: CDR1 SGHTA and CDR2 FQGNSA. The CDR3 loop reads CASSSRQGSNEKLFF. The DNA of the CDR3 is TGTGCCAGCAGCTCTCGACAGGGTTCTAATGAAAAACTGTTTTTT.

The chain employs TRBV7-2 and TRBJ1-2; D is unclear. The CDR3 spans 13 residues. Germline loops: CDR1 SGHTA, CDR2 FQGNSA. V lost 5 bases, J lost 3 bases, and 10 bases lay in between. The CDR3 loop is CASSDPTDYGYTF. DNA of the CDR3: TGTGCCAGCAGCGACCCCACGGACTATGGCTACACCTTC.

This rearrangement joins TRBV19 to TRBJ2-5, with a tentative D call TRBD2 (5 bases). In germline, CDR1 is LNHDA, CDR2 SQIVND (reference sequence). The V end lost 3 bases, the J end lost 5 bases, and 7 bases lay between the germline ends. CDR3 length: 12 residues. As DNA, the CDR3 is TGTGCCAGTAGTATTCGCGGGGAGACCCAGTACTTC. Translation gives CASSIRGETQYF.

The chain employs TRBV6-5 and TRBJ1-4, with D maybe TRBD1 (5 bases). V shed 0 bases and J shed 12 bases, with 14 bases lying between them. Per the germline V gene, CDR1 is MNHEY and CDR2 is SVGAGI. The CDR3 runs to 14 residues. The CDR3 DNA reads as TGTGCCAGCAGTTACTCGTATACCGTGGGGGAACTGTTTTTT. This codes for CASSYSYTVGELFF.

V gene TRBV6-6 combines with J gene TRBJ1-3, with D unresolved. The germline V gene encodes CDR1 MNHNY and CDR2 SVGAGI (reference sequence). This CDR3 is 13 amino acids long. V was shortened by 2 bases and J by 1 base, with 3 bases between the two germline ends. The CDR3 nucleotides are TGTGCCAGCAGTTACGAATCTGGAAACACCATATATTTT. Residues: CASSYESGNTIYF.

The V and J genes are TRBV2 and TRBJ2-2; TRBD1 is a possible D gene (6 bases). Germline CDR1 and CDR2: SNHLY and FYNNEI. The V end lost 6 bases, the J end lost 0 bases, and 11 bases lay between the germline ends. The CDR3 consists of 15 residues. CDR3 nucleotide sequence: TGTGCCAGCAGACAGGGACCCGCGAACACCGGGGAGCTGTTTTTT. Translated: CASRQGPANTGELFF.

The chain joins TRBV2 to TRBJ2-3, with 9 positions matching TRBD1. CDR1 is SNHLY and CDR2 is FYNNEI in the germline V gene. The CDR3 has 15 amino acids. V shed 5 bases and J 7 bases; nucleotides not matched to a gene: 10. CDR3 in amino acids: CASSPQGTGSNTQYF. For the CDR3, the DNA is TGTGCCAGCAGTCCCCAGGGGACAGGGAGTAATACGCAGTATTTT.